Following are 18 T cell receptor beta chains from one sample sequenced in a study of blood T cell repertoires in COVID-19. Sequencing was performed with immunoSEQ multiplex PCR; in TCRdb, only in-frame clones are kept and a portion is missing. The profile shows 80,000 to 100,000 clones, over 65% of them singletons. The sequencing sample was made of peripheral blood. Source of these receptors: a man between 65 and 85 years old with COVID-19, enrolled during active disease.

This rearrangement joins TRBV28 to TRBJ1-6, with 7 bases identical to TRBD1. V lost 1 base, J lost 7 bases, and 4 bases stayed unmatched. From germline, CDR1 is MDHEN and CDR2 SYDVKM. The CDR3 contains 15 residues. Written as DNA, the CDR3 is TGTGCCAGCAGTTTATCCGGGACAGAAAATTCACCCCTCCACTTT. Its protein product is CASSLSGTENSPLHF.

The gene calls are TRBV3-1 (or the pseudogene TRBV3-2) and TRBJ2-5; 7 positions match TRBD2. The germline gives CDR1 LGHDT, CDR2 YNNKEL (reference sequence). The CDR3 sequence is 14 residues long. Losses at the gene ends were 4 bases for V and 5 bases for J; bases not matched to a gene: 7. The CDR3 nucleotides read TGTGCCAGCAGCCGCCCGGAGCGGGGCGAGACCCAGTACTTC. Its protein is CASSRPERGETQYF.

This chain uses TRBV3-1 (or the pseudogene TRBV3-2) with TRBJ1-1; D gene unclear. Germline CDR1 and CDR2: LGHDT and YNNKEL (reference sequence). V lost 1 base, J lost 7 bases, and 10 bases lay in between. The CDR3 runs 13 residues. The CDR3 region is CASSQGLEYEAFF. CDR3 bases: TGTGCCAGCAGCCAAGGTTTAGAATATGAAGCTTTCTTT.

The chain has TRBV5-5 and TRBJ1-4; unclear D gene. The germline V and J ends were trimmed by 4 bases and 3 bases, with 13 bases remaining between them. Germline loops: CDR1 SGHKS, CDR2 YYEKEE (reference sequence). The CDR3 consists of 15 residues. Here the CDR3 DNA reads TGTGCCAGCAGCGTATTACAGTTGGCTAATGAAAAACTGTTTTTT. Translation gives CASSVLQLANEKLFF.

The V call is TRBV28, the J call TRBJ2-1, with 7 bases fitting TRBD2. CDR3 length: 15 residues. V dropped 2 bases and J dropped 0; count of bases not matched to a gene: 1. The germline V gene encodes CDR1 MDHEN and CDR2 SYDVKM. Written as DNA, the CDR3 is TGTGCCAGCAGTTTAAGCGGGAACTCCTACAATGAGCAGTTCTTC. Its protein product is CASSLSGNSYNEQFF.

The V call is TRBV5-4, the J call TRBJ2-3, with D tentatively TRBD2 (6 bases). Germline CDR1 is SGHNT and CDR2 is YYREEE (reference sequence). The CDR3 consists of 15 residues. V was pared by 1 base and J by 3 bases, with 12 bases between. CDR3 sequence reads: CASSLWGDGTDTQYF. CDR3 DNA sequence: TGTGCCAGCAGCTTGTGGGGGGATGGTACAGATACGCAGTATTTT.

The chain carries TRBV7-2 and TRBJ2-2; 7 bases line up with TRBD2. V gave up 5 bases and J gave up 5 bases; unmatched junction bases: 8. The CDR3 consists of 15 residues. From germline, CDR1 is SGHTA and CDR2 FQGNSA. CDR3: CASSPAMGGTGELFF. In DNA form, the CDR3 reads TGTGCCAGCAGCCCGGCTATGGGGGGGACCGGGGAGCTGTTTTTT.

To note about this clone: This CDR3 is also generated by other DNA sequences in the sample. The DNA of the CDR3 is TGTGCCAGCAGGCGACAGGGGGCCGGAACAGATACGCAGTATTTT. Translated: CASRRQGAGTDTQYF. The chain recombines TRBV6-5 with TRBJ2-3; 10 nucleotides line up with TRBD1. Germline CDR1 is MNHEY and CDR2 is SVGAGI. V shed 6 bases, J shed 3 bases, and the junction held 6 bases outside the gene matches. The CDR3 is 15 residues long.

This chain uses TRBV5-1 with TRBJ1-1, with TRBD1 as a possible D gene (5 bases). V lost 3 bases and J lost 1, with 7 bases in between. The CDR3 sequence is 13 residues long. The germline gives CDR1 SGHRS, CDR2 YFSETQ. The CDR3 is CASSYGQNTEAFF. CDR3 DNA: TGCGCCAGCAGCTACGGACAGAACACTGAAGCTTTCTTT.

The chain uses TRBV9 and TRBJ2-2, with 11 bases aligning to TRBD2. V gave up 0 bases and J gave up 3 bases; unmatched junction bases: 7. The CDR3 consists of 18 residues. Germline CDR1 and CDR2: SGDLS and YYNGEE. The CDR3 DNA reads TGTGCCAGCAGCGTAGGGCTAGCGGGAGGAGGTGACACCGGGGAGCTGTTTTTT. It codes for CASSVGLAGGGDTGELFF.

The genes are TRBV7-2 and TRBJ2-3; the D is unclear. Trimming removed 1 base at V and 2 bases at J, with 10 bases between. The CDR3 extends over 15 amino acids. Germline loops: CDR1 SGHTA, CDR2 FQGNSA. The CDR3 DNA reads TGTGCCAGCAGCTTAGATGCCGGTCCCACAGATACGCAGTATTTT. It translates to CASSLDAGPTDTQYF.

This clone appeared once. The chain has TRBV5-6 and TRBJ1-2; 9 nucleotides agree with TRBD1. CDR1 and CDR2 (germline): SGHDT, YYEEEE. The V gene end was trimmed by 4 bases and the J gene end by 4 bases; junction bases not matched to a gene: 11. CDR3 length: 16 residues. The CDR3 loop reads CASSVDRTGASYGYTF. CDR3 nucleotides: TGTGCCAGCAGCGTCGACCGGACAGGGGCCAGCTATGGCTACACCTTC.

J is TRBJ2-2 and V is TRBV5-4; 13 positions match TRBD2. Unmatched junction bases numbered 6, after V lost 6 bases and J lost 4 bases. There are 16 residues in the CDR3. The germline gives CDR1 SGHNT, CDR2 YYREEE (reference sequence). CDR3 sequence reads: CASTLGLAGPTGELFF. DNA of the CDR3: TGTGCCAGCACCCTGGGACTAGCGGGACCCACCGGGGAGCTGTTTTTT.

This clone was picked up a small number of times. V is TRBV13 and J is TRBJ2-1; possible D gene TRBD1, 5 bases. Germline CDR1 reads PRHDT; CDR2 reads FYEKMQ (reference sequence). V lost 0 bases and J 5 bases, leaving 8 bases between the germline ends. The CDR3 is made up of 14 amino acids. In DNA form, the CDR3 reads TGTGCCAGCAGCTTAGGGACAGCCAACAATGAGCAGTTCTTC. Translating it yields CASSLGTANNEQFF. Full variable domain (outside the CDR3, taken from reference TRBV13 and TRBJ2-1): AAGVIQSPRHLIKEKRETATLKCYPIPRHDTVYWYQQGPGQDPQFLISFYEKMQSDKGSIPDRFSAQQFSDYHSELNMSSLELGDSALYFCASSLGTANNEQFFGPGTRLTVL.

This chain joins TRBV9 and TRBJ1-2, with 7 bases that match TRBD1. CDR3 length: 13 amino acids. V was pared by 4 bases and J by 5 bases, with 5 bases of the junction left unmatched. Germline values: CDR1 SGDLS, CDR2 YYNGEE. DNA for the CDR3: TGTGCCAGCAGCCTAGAGACAGGGTATGGCTACACCTTC. This codes for CASSLETGYGYTF. Combining the CDR3 with reference TRBV9 and TRBJ1-2 gives the whole variable domain DSGVTQTPKHLITATGQRVTLRCSPRSGDLSVYWYQQSLDQGLQFLIQYYNGEERAKGNILERFSAQQFPDLHSELNLSSLELGDSALYFCASSLETGYGYTFGSGTRLTVV.

The rearrangement links TRBV28 to TRBJ1-5; D unclear. The germline CDR1 and CDR2 sequences are MDHEN and SYDVKM. CDR3 length equals 13 residues. V gave up 5 bases and J gave up 5 bases, with 10 bases separating them. Here the CDR3 reads CASSHHRDQPQHF. CDR3 coding DNA: TGTGCCAGCAGTCACCACAGAGATCAGCCCCAGCATTTT.

This chain connects TRBV6-2 or TRBV6-3 to TRBJ1-2, with TRBD1 identical over 7 bases. This CDR3 contains 14 residues. V lost 2 bases and J lost 2; bases outside the gene matches: 2. Germline CDR1 reads MNHEY; CDR2 reads SVGEGT. Here the CDR3 reads CASSYLQGNYGYTF. The CDR3 DNA reads TGTGCCAGCAGTTACCTACAGGGGAACTATGGCTACACCTTC.

This chain connects TRBV27 to TRBJ1-4; no reliable D call. Trimming left V 3 bases short and J 7 bases short, with 9 bases between. The germline V gene encodes CDR1 MNHEY and CDR2 SMNVEV (reference sequence). This CDR3 comprises 13 residues. CDR3 sequence: CASSLGVGEKLFF. CDR3 bases: TGTGCCAGCAGTTTGGGCGTCGGTGAAAAACTGTTTTTT.